Detailed here is one T cell receptor (beta chain). Its antigen is not identified. One end of the junction does not line up with germline, which may come from a read error. CDR3 length: 13 amino acids. Per the germline V gene, CDR1 is LNHNV and CDR2 is YYDKDF (reference sequence). Unique molecular identifiers were used in preparing the TCRbeta library. TCRdb reanalysed the PCR reads using MiXCR and keeps one entry per CDR3 protein. The repertoire holds hundreds of thousands of distinct CDR3 sequences, with 10% to 15% as singletons. This sample was included in a study of T-cell reconstitution after alpha-beta-depleted transplantation in children. Broader study findings: Where alpha-beta T cells came from about two months after transplant was reportedly several hundred expanded graft clones. Counts and diversity of T cells one year after transplant came mostly from newly produced T cells. High day-60 TCRbeta diversity in some patients came from surviving recipient T cells and thymic progenitors.

The sequencing used PBMCs, collected before TCRalphabeta/CD19-depleted stem cell transplant. The rearrangement links TRBV15 to TRBJ1-4; 7 bases fit TRBD1. This clonotype was sampled from a girl aged 2-9 years with congenital amegakaryocytic thrombocytopenia, due to receive a stem cell transplant. CDR3 DNA: TGTGCCACCACCAACAGGATGGGGGGACAGACGCTTTTT. This codes for CATTNRMGGQTLF.